This is a list of T cell receptor beta chains from one sample in a study of blood T cell repertoires in COVID-19. The protocol was immunoSEQ multiplex PCR, while the TCRdb copy is restricted to in-frame clones and leaves out a portion. This sample has around 250,000 clones, with around 85% found just once. Sequencing was carried out using peripheral blood. The receptors originated from a man in his sixties with acute or convalescent COVID-19. Both conserved end residues are part of each CDR3. D genes are given only for firm matches. Part of the rows lack a size; the others show once, few, many or a class for expanded clones.

>-|TRBJ1-4|TRBD1|TRBV5-1|16
TGCGCCAGCAGCTCGACAGGGGAGCCAACTAATGAAAAACTGTTTTTT
CASSSTGEPTNEKLFF
>-|TRBJ1-2|TRBD1|TRBV3-1/TRBV3-2|19
TGTGCCAGCAGCCAAACCAATCGGGGGACAGGGGCCCGCTACTATGGCTACACCTTC
CASSQTNRGTGARYYGYTF
>-|TRBJ2-7|TRBD2|TRBV5-1|16
TGCGCCAGCAGCTTCGGACTAGCGGGGGGGTTCTACGAGCAGTACTTC
CASSFGLAGGFYEQYF
>-|TRBJ2-5|-|TRBV21-1|15
TGTGCCAGCAGCAAAGAGGGACAGCTACAAGAGACCCAGTACTTC
CASSKEGQLQETQYF
>once|TRBJ2-7|-|TRBV5-4|13
TGTGCCAGCACTTCTCCCGGGTTCGGCGAGCAGTACTTC
CASTSPGFGEQYF
>-|TRBJ1-2|TRBD1|TRBV18|15
TGTGCCAGCTCACCCGGGGACAGGGGGCCTCGGGGCTACACCTTC
CASSPGDRGPRGYTF
>-|TRBJ2-5|TRBD2|TRBV13|16
TGTGCCAGCAGCTTAGTTGTCCGTGAGGGAGGGGAGACCCAGTACTTC
CASSLVVREGGETQYF
>-|TRBJ2-1|TRBD2|TRBV14|14
TGTGCCAGCAGCCCGGGACTACCGTACAATGAGCAGTTCTTC
CASSPGLPYNEQFF
>-|TRBJ2-1|TRBD2|TRBV5-1|15
TGCGCCAGCAGCTTGAGGGTAGCGGGAGATCGGGAGCAGTTCTTC
CASSLRVAGDREQFF
>-|TRBJ2-1|TRBD2|TRBV2|15
TGTGCCAGCAGTGAGAGGCGGGAGGGCCTCGGTGAGCAGTTCTTC
CASSERREGLGEQFF
>-|TRBJ1-2|TRBD1|TRBV6-5|13
TGTGCCAGCAGCTACGACAGGGGGTTTGGGTACACCTTC
CASSYDRGFGYTF
>-|TRBJ1-2|TRBD1|TRBV6-1|13
TGTGCCAGCAGTGATCGGGACAGGGGTGGCTACACCTTC
CASSDRDRGGYTF
>few|TRBJ1-5|TRBD1|TRBV19|14
TGTGCCAGTAGTAGGGCAGGGGGGTTTCAGCCCCAGCATTTT
CASSRAGGFQPQHF
>-|TRBJ2-1|-|TRBV5-4|13
TGTGCCAGCAGCCCCGGTTCCTACAATGAGCAGTTCTTC
CASSPGSYNEQFF
>-|TRBJ1-1|-|TRBV5-4|15
TGTGCCAGCAGCCCTTCGACAGCCGTGAACACTGAAGCTTTCTTT
CASSPSTAVNTEAFF
>once|TRBJ2-2|TRBD1|TRBV19|15
TGTGCCAGTAGTATAACAGGGGGTGGCACCGGGGAGCTGTTTTTT
CASSITGGGTGELFF
>-|TRBJ2-3|-|TRBV2|12
TGTGCCAGCAGTCTGTTCACAGATACGCAGTATTTT
CASSLFTDTQYF
>-|TRBJ1-1|-|TRBV29-1|12
TGCAGGACTGGGGGGGGAAACACTAAAGCTTTCTTT
CRTGGGNTKAFF
>once|TRBJ1-4|-|TRBV3-1/TRBV3-2|18
TGTGCCAGCAGCCAACACGCGATTGGGGCAGCAACTAATGAAAAACTGTTTTTT
CASSQHAIGAATNEKLFF
>few|TRBJ2-7|-|TRBV30|13
TGTGCCTGGAGTGTAGGTCAGGGATTCGAGCAGTACTTC
CAWSVGQGFEQYF
>-|TRBJ2-7|TRBD1|TRBV5-4|14
TGTGCCAGCAGCCCGAGGACAGGGGGGTACGAGCAGTACTTC
CASSPRTGGYEQYF
>-|TRBJ2-7|TRBD1|TRBV6-5|13
TGTGCCAGCAGCCGCGGACAGGGGGCATTAATGTACTTC
CASSRGQGALMYF
>-|TRBJ2-7|TRBD2|TRBV19|13
TGTGCCAGTAATAACGGGAGGGCCGGGGAGCAGTACTTC
CASNNGRAGEQYF
>-|TRBJ2-2|TRBD1|TRBV4-3|17
TGCGCCAGCAGCCCCTCCCCCCAGGGGGCGAACACCGGGGAGCTGTTTTTT
CASSPSPQGANTGELFF
>-|TRBJ2-2|-|TRBV19|14
TGTGCCAGTAGTACGGGAATCTACACCGGGGAGCTGTTTTTT
CASSTGIYTGELFF
>-|TRBJ1-2|-|TRBV19|14
TGTGCCAGTGCCATTCGGGAGGGAAACTATGGCTACACCTTC
CASAIREGNYGYTF
>-|TRBJ2-3|TRBD2|TRBV6-5|16
TGTGCCAGCAGTTACTCCCTAGCGGTACTCACAGATACGCAGTATTTT
CASSYSLAVLTDTQYF
>-|TRBJ2-5|TRBD2|TRBV19|15
TGTGCCAGTAGTGCCGGACTAGCGGGGGTACGGACCCAGTACTTC
CASSAGLAGVRTQYF
>-|TRBJ2-7|-|TRBV30|14
TGTGCCTGGAGTGTACAGAGAGGGCTCTACGAGCAGTACTTC
CAWSVQRGLYEQYF
>once|TRBJ2-1|-|TRBV11-1|14
TGTGCCAGCAGCTTAATGATAGCGGTCAATGAGCAGTTCTTC
CASSLMIAVNEQFF
>-|TRBJ2-3|TRBD2|TRBV3-1/TRBV3-2|17
TGTGCCAGCAGCCAAGATCGTAGCGGGAGTATCACAGATACGCAGTATTTT
CASSQDRSGSITDTQYF
>-|TRBJ1-1|-|TRBV6-4|13
TGTGCCAGCAGTGACCAGGGACAAGATGAAGCTTTCTTT
CASSDQGQDEAFF
>few|TRBJ1-2|-|TRBV5-6|14
TGTGCCAGCAGCTTGAGAGAGGCTCCAAGGGGCTACACCTTC
CASSLREAPRGYTF
>-|TRBJ2-1|-|TRBV6-5|15
TGTGCCAGCAGTTACTCGAGGTACGGGTCTAATGAGCAGTTCTTC
CASSYSRYGSNEQFF
>-|TRBJ2-7|-|TRBV7-2|14
TGTGCCAGCAGCTCCCTAGGTAGCCATGGCGAGCAGTACTTC
CASSSLGSHGEQYF
>few|TRBJ1-2|-|TRBV2|13
TGTGCCAGCAATGGGGACTTCTTAGGGGGCTACACCTTC
CASNGDFLGGYTF
>-|TRBJ1-3|-|TRBV19|15
TGTGCCAGTAGACCTTCAGCGAGCTCTGGAAACACCATATATTTT
CASRPSASSGNTIYF
>-|TRBJ2-1|TRBD2|TRBV30|16
TGTGCCTGGAGTGTCCGGGCGGGAGGGCCAGGGTATGAGCAGTTCTTC
CAWSVRAGGPGYEQFF
>-|TRBJ2-7|TRBD2|TRBV30|19
TGTGCCTGGAGTGCGAACAGGGGCCGACGACTAGCGGACTCCTACGAGCAGTACTTC
CAWSANRGRRLADSYEQYF
>-|TRBJ2-2|TRBD2|TRBV7-3|14
TGTGCCAGCAGCCCAACTAGCGTCGCCGGGGAGCTGTTTTTT
CASSPTSVAGELFF
>-|TRBJ2-7|TRBD2|TRBV27|17
TGTGCCAGCAGTTTAAAACCCCGCGGGAGGGGATCCTACGAGCAGTACTTC
CASSLKPRGRGSYEQYF
>-|TRBJ2-7|-|TRBV7-2|14
TGTGCCAGCAGCGCTTTAGGCGGACTATACGAGCAGTACTTC
CASSALGGLYEQYF
>-|TRBJ2-7|-|TRBV7-9|13
TGTGCCAGCAGCTCAGGGCTATACTACGAGCAGTACTTC
CASSSGLYYEQYF
>few|TRBJ2-3|-|TRBV12-3/TRBV12-4|13
TGTGCCAGCAGTTTCGAACACACAGATACGCAGTATTTT
CASSFEHTDTQYF
>-|TRBJ1-1|-|TRBV20-1|10
TGCAGTGCTACCGTACTTGAAGCTTTCTTT
CSATVLEAFF
>-|TRBJ1-2|TRBD1|TRBV13|17
TGTGCCAGCAGCTTAGGCGGTCCGGACAGGGCAGGTTCCGGCTACACCTTC
CASSLGGPDRAGSGYTF